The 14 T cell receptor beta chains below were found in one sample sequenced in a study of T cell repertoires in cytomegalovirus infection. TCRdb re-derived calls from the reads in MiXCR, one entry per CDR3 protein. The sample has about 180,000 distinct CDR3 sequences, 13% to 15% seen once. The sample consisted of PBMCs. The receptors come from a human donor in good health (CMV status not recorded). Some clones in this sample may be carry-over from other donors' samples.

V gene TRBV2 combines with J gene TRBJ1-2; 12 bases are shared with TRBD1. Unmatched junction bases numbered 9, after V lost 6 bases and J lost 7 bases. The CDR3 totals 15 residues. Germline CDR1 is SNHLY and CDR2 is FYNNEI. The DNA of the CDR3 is TGTGCCAGCAGGGCCGTGGGACAGGGGGCGAGTGGCTACACCTTC. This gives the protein CASRAVGQGASGYTF.

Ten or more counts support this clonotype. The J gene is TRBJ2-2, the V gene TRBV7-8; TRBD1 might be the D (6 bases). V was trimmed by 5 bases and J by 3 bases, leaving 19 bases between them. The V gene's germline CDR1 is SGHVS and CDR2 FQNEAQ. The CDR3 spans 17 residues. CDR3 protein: CASSPADRVTYTGELFF. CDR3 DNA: TGTGCCAGCAGCCCCGCGGACAGAGTCACTTACACCGGGGAGCTGTTTTTT.

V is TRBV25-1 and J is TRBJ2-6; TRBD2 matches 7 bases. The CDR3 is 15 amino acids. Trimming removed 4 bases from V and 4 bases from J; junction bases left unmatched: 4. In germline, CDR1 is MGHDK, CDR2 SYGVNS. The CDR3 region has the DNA TGTGCCAGCAGTGGGGGGGGGAGAGGGGCCAACGTCCTGACTTTC. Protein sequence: CASSGGGRGANVLTF.

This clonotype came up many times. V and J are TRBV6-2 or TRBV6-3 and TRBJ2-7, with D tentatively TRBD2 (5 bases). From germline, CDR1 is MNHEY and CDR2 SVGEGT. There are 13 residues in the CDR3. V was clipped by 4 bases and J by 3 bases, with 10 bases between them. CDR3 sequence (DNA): TGTGCCAGCAGTTTCTTAGGGAGCTACGAGCAGTACTTC. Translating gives CASSFLGSYEQYF.

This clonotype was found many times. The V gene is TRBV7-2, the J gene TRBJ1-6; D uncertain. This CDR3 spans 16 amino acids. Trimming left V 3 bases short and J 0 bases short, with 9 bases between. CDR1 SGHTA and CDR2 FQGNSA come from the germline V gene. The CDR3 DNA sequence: TGTGCCAGCAGCTTCCGGGCGGACTCCTATAATTCACCCCTCCACTTT. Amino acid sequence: CASSFRADSYNSPLHF.

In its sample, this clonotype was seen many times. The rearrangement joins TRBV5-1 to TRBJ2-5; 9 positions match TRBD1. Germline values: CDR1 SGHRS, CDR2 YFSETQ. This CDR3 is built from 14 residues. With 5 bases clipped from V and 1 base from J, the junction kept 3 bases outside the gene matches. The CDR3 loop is CASRRDRVQETQYF. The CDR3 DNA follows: TGCGCCAGCAGACGGGACAGGGTCCAAGAGACCCAGTACTTC.

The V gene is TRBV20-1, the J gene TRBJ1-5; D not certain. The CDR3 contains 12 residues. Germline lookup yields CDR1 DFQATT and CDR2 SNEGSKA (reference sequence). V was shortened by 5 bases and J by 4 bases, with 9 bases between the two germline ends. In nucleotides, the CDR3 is TGCAGTGCTCTCTCGAGGAATCAGCCCCAGCATTTT. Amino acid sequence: CSALSRNQPQHF.

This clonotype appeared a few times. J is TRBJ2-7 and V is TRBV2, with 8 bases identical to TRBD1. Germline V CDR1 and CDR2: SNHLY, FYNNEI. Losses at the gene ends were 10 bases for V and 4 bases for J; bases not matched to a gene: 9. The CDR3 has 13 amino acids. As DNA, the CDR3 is TGTGCCACCCAGGAGACAGGGGATTACGAGCAGTACTTC. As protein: CATQETGDYEQYF.

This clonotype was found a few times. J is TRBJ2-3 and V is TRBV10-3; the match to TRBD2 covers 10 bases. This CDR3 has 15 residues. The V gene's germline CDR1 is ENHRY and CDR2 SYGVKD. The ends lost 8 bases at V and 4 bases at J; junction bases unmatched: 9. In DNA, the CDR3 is TGTGCCATCTCAGGGACTAGCGTCTTTTCAGATACGCAGTATTTT. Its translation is CAISGTSVFSDTQYF.

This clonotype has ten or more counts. The CDR3 DNA reads TGCAGCGTTGAAAAACGGAACACCGGGGAGCTGTTTTTT. Protein: CSVEKRNTGELFF. The V call is TRBV29-1, the J call TRBJ2-2; D is undetermined. The ends were cut back, 2 bases at V and 1 base at J, with 5 bases in the middle. The CDR3 is 13 residues long. Germline CDR1 reads SQVTM; CDR2 reads ANQGSEA.

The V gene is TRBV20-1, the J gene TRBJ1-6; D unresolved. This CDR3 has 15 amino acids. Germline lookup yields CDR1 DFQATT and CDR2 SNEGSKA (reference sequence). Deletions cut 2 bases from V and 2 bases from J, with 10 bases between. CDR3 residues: CSARKTATYNSPLHF. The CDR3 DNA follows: TGCAGTGCTAGAAAGACGGCCACCTATAATTCACCCCTCCACTTT.

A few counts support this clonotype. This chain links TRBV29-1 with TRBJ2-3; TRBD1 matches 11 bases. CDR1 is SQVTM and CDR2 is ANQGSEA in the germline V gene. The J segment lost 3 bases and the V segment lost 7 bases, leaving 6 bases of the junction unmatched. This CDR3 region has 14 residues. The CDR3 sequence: CSALGQGDTDTQYF. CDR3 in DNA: TGCAGCGCTTTGGGACAGGGGGATACAGATACGCAGTATTTT.

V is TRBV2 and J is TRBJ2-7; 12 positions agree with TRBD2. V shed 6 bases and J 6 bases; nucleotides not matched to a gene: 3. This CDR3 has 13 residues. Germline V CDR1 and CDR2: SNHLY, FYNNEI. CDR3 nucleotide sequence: TGTGCCAGCAGCCCTAGCGGGGGGGGCGAGCAGTACTTC. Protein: CASSPSGGGEQYF.

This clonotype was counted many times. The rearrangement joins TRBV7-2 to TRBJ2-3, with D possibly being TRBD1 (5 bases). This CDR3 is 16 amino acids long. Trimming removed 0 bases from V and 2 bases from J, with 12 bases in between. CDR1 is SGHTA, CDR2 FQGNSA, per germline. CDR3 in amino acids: CASSLAPGAHTDTQYF. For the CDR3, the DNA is TGTGCCAGCAGCTTAGCGCCTGGGGCCCACACAGATACGCAGTATTTT.